This T cell receptor (beta chain) was found in a study of T cells in Graves' hyperthyroidism and ophthalmopathy. RNA transcripts were the template for amplifying TCR beta CDR3 regions. A first-round RT-PCR of the TCR CDR3 used the HTBI primer set. TCRdb reprocessed the multiplex PCR reads via MiXCR and lists one record per CDR3 protein. The table lists 350,000 to 450,000 distinct CDR3 sequences, 11% to 15% of them singletons, with approximately 27% in the top ten. This CDR3 is built from 13 residues. The germline CDR1 and CDR2 sequences are KGHDR and SFDVKD. V was shortened by 1 base and J by 8 bases, with 10 bases between the two germline ends.

The chain employs TRBV24-1 and TRBJ1-2; D gene unclear. This TCR was sampled from a man aged 45-65 years with Graves' ophthalmopathy. Sequencing was done on a sample of blood. CDR3 sequence reads: CATSDFSGEGYTF. The CDR3 coding sequence is TGTGCCACCAGTGATTTTTCCGGGGAGGGCTACACCTTC.